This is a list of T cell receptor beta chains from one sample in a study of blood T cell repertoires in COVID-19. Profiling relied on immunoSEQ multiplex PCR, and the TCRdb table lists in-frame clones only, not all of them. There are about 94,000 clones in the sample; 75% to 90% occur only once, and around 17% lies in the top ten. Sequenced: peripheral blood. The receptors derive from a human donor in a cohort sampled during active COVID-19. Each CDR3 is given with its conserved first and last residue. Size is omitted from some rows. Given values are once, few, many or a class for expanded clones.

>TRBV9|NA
CASSVERITDTQYF
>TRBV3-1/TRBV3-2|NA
CASSPNHGTEAFF
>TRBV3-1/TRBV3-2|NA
CASSQAILAGASTSYEQYF
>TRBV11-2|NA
CASSLDRYELEQYF
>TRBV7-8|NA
CASSLGLAGPQETQYF
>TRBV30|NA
CAWSGQGMIEAFF
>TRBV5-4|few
CASSFAGAYEQYF
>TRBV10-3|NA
CAISAGVGGYNEQFF
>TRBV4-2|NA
CASSPTREGLVGYTF
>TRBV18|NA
CASSPPTRREQVNEQFF
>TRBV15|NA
CATSRDLSDYSYEQYF
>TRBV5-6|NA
CASSLVEFQETQYF
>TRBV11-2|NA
CASSFTSGQQETQYF
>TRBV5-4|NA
CASSSGTSGLYNEQFF
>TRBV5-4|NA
CASSLGDRERGYTF
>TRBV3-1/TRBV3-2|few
CASSQTDRELFF
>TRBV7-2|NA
CASSKRDKSEQYF
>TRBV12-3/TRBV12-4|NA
CASSLSVVGGAFF
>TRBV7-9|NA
CASSLAAGWNEKLFF
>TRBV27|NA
CATMTGRETQYF
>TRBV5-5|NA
CASSLAGNSNQPQHF
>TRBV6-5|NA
CASIMDRLLYEQYF
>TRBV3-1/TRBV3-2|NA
CASSRLGLAGRGSYEQYF
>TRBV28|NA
CASSLPGNYGYTF
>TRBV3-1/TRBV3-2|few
CASSPGGEQYF
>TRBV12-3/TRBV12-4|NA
CASSETGEAFF
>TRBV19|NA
CASKTTGGANTEAFF
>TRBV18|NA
CASSPPGGDLKDYGYTF
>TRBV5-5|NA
CASSPGNRAEAFF
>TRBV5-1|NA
CASSLRGGETQYF
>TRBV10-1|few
CASSGTGTGDTEAFF
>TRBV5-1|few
CASSLGEYEQYF
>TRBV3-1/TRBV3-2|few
CASSQGRDRNQFF
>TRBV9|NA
CASSVEGTSSSDTQYF
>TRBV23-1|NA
CASSQGTPSAAGGYNEQFF
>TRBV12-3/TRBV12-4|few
CASSFTGVYGYTF
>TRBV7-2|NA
CASRSGLSSYNEQFF
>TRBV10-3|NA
CAISESGAMNTEAFF
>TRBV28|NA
CASREYGRVNTEAFF
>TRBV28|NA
CASSLNLGHQTNEKLFF
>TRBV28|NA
CASSRPNSLHTQYF
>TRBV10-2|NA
CASARDSYGYTF
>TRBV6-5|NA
CASSRTVYSNQPQHF
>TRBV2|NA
CASSDWESGMGEAFF
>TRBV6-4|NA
CASSDVAGNQPQHF
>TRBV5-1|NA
CASSSGGGHSYEQYF
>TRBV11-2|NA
CASSLAATGGSSYEQYF
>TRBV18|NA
CASSPVGGTGVYEQYF
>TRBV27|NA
CASSSGTPVYEQYF
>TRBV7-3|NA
CASSLGREGLTF
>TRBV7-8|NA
CASSLVQGLPHGYTF
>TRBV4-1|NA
CASSPGTARSNEKLFF
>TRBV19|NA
CASTRTGSYNEQFF